One TCR beta chain is described in this entry. Its target is not known. Second-dose intervals near 4 or 12 weeks were combined. This specimen comes from a study of T cell responses to AZD1222 COVID-19 vaccine. General study findings and limits: After two AZD1222 doses, spike-specific TCR breadth and depth rose versus day 0. Clonal diversity was possibly underestimated, and the donors were mostly white British, with more females.

The assay was immunoSEQ multiplex PCR, and TCRdb's table has in-frame clones only and misses some. Here the sample spans roughly 33,000 clones, around three quarters being singletons. The sample here was peripheral blood, taken 28 days after the second AZD1222 dose. This clonotype was sampled from an adult who received the AZD1222 COVID-19 vaccine.

The CDR3 loop is CASTEGATEVNQPQHF. The DNA for the CDR3 is TGCGCCAGCACCGAGGGGGCGACAGAGGTCAATCAGCCCCAGCATTTT. The chain employs TRBV10-2 and TRBJ1-5; 7 bases align to TRBD1. The CDR3 sequence is 16 residues long. V trimming: 7 bases; J trimming: 3 bases; junction bases outside the gene matches: 12. Germline values: CDR1 WSHSY, CDR2 SAAADI.